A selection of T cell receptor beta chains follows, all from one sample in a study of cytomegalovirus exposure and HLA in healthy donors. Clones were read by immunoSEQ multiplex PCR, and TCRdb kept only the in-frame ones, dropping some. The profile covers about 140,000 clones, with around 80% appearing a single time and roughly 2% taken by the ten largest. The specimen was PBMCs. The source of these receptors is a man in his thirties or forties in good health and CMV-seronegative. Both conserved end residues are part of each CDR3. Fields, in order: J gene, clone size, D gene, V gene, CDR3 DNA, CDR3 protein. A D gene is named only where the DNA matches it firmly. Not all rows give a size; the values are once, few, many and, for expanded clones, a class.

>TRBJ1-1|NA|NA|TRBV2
TGTGCCAGCAGCTCGGGGAAGAACACTGAAGCTTTCTTT
CASSSGKNTEAFF
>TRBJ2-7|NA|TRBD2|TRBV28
TGTGCCAGCAGTTTCCAGGGACTAGCGGGACCCTACGAGCAGTACTTC
CASSFQGLAGPYEQYF
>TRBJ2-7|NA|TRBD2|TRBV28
TGTGCCAGCAGTTGGTGGGAGGGCTACGAGCAGTACTTC
CASSWWEGYEQYF
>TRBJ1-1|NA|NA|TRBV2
TGTGCCAGCAGTGTTAGACAAGTGAACACTGAAGCTTTCTTT
CASSVRQVNTEAFF
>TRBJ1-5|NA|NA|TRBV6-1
TGTGCCAGCAATGGACAGATCAATCAGCCCCAGCATTTT
CASNGQINQPQHF
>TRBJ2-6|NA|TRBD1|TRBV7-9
TGTGCCAGCAGCTCTCGGACAGGGGAAGCCGAATCTGGGGCCAACGTCCTGACTTTC
CASSSRTGEAESGANVLTF
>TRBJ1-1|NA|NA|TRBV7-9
TGTGCCAGCAGCCACTCGGGGGGCCAGAACACTGAAGCTTTCTTT
CASSHSGGQNTEAFF
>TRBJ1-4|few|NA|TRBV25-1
TGTGCCAGCCTCCGGGACTGGAATGAAAAACTGTTTTTT
CASLRDWNEKLFF
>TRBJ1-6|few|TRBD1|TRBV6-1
TGTGCCAGCAAGATTACGGGACAGAATTCACCCCTCAACTTT
CASKITGQNSPLNF
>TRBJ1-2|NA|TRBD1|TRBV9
TGTGCCAGCAGCGTAGCTGCACAGGGGCCAGGCGGCTACACCTTC
CASSVAAQGPGGYTF
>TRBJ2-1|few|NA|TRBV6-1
TGTGCCAGCCATATCAGGGGTTCCTCCTACAATGAGCAGTTCTTC
CASHIRGSSYNEQFF
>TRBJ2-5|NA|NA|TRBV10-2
TGCGCCAGCAGCGGGCAAGGGGGAATTGGAGAGACCCAGTACTTC
CASSGQGGIGETQYF
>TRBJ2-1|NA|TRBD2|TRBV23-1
TGCGCCAGCAGTCATTTCTCCCGTCCCCCCGGGACTAGGGCCCCCTACAATGAGCAGTTCTTC
CASSHFSRPPGTRAPYNEQFF
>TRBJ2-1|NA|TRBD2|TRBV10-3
TGTGCTAGCCTTGCGGGGGGGGGCAATGAGCAGTTCTTC
CASLAGGGNEQFF
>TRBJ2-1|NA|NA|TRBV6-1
TGTGCCAGCTGGCTAGCGAGTGAGCAGTTCTTC
CASWLASEQFF
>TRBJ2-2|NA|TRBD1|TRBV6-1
TGTGCCAGCAGTCCGCGACAGGGGGCCACCGGGGAGCTGTTTTTT
CASSPRQGATGELFF
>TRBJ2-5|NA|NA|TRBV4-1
TGCGCCAGCAGTAAACTGGACAGTTCGCAAGAGACCCAGTACTTC
CASSKLDSSQETQYF
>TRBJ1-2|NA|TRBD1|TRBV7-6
TGTGCCAGCAGCCCACAGGGGACCCTTAACTATGGCTACACCTTC
CASSPQGTLNYGYTF
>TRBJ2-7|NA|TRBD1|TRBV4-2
TGTGCCAGCAGCCACGCTAGGGGGACAGGGGAGGACGAGCAGTACTTC
CASSHARGTGEDEQYF
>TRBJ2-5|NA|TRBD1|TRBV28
TGTGCCAGCAGTTTACCCGGACAGGTAGCAATTAGGGAGACCCAGTACTTC
CASSLPGQVAIRETQYF
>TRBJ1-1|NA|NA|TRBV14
TGTGCCAGCAGCCAAGAAAAACGACTGTCTCTGAACACTGAAGCTTTCTTT
CASSQEKRLSLNTEAFF
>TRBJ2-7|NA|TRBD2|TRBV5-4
TGTGCCAGCAGTTCCCAAGGGACTAGCTCCTACGAGCAGTACTTC
CASSSQGTSSYEQYF
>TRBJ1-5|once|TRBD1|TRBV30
TGTGCCTGGAGTGTACGCGGGACAGGGGTGGGCAATCAGCCCCAGCATTTT
CAWSVRGTGVGNQPQHF
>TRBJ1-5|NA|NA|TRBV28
TGTGCCAGCAGTCCATCGAAGGGAGGGAGGCGCAATCAGCCCCAGCATTTT
CASSPSKGGRRNQPQHF
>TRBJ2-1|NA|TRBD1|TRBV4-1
TGCGCCAGCAGCCAAGATCAGGACAGGGTGATATACAATGAGCAGTTCTTC
CASSQDQDRVIYNEQFF
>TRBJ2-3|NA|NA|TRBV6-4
TGTGCCAGCAGTGACTCGGCGACAGGTGGCACAGATACGCAGTATTTT
CASSDSATGGTDTQYF
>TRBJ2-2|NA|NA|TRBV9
TGTGCCGTGTCGAGAGGCAACACCGGGGAGCTGTTTTTT
CAVSRGNTGELFF
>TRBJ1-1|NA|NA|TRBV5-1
TGCGCCAGCAGCTTGGGTTACTCGTCCACTGAAGCTTTCTTT
CASSLGYSSTEAFF
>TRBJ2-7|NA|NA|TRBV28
TGTGCCAGCAGTTCTGGACACTCGCCCGAGCAGTACTTC
CASSSGHSPEQYF
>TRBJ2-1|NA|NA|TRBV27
TGTGCCAGCAGTTTATCGAGATCTAGAGGTGAGCAGTTCTTC
CASSLSRSRGEQFF
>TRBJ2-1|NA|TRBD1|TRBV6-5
TGTGCCAGCAGTCACACTACCGACAGGGACAATGAGCAGTTCTTC
CASSHTTDRDNEQFF
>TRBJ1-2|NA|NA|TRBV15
TGTGCCACCAGCCCCGAGGGGCGCGGAGGGTATGGCTACACCTTC
CATSPEGRGGYGYTF
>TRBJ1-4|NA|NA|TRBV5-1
TGCGCCAGCAGCTTCGGACAAGCAACTAATGAAAAACTGTTTTTT
CASSFGQATNEKLFF
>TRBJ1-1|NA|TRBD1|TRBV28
TGTGCCAGCCATCAGACAGGGCCGATAAACACTGAAGCTTTCTTT
CASHQTGPINTEAFF
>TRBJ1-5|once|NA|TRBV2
TGTGCCAGCAGTGGGCCAAATCAGCCCCAGCATTTT
CASSGPNQPQHF
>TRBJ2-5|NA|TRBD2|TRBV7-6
TGTGCCAGCAGCTGGATAGCGGGAGGGTACCAAGAGACCCAGTACTTC
CASSWIAGGYQETQYF
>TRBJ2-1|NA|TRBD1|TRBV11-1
TGTGCCAGCAGGACAGGGTCGAACTACAATGAGCAGTTCTTC
CASRTGSNYNEQFF
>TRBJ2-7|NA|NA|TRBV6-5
TGTGCCAGCAGTTACCAAGGACACGCGAGCTCCTACGAGCAGTACTTC
CASSYQGHASSYEQYF
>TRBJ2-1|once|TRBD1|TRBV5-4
TGTGCCAGCAGCAATGACGTCCTGGGACAGGGGGCAGGTGAGCAGTTCTTC
CASSNDVLGQGAGEQFF
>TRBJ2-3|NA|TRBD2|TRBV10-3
TGTGCCTCAAGCGGGGGCCCCCAGGATACGCAGTATTTT
CASSGGPQDTQYF
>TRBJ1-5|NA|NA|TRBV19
TGTGCCAGTAGTTCCCCCGGTATTAATCAGCCCCAGCATTTT
CASSSPGINQPQHF
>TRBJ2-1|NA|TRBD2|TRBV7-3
TGTGCCAGCAGCCCCTGGACTAGCGGGAGCCCGAATGAGCAGTTCTTC
CASSPWTSGSPNEQFF
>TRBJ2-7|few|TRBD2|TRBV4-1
TGCGCCAGCAGCCAAGACGAAGAAATAGCGGGAGGGCCTCGCGAGCAGTACTTC
CASSQDEEIAGGPREQYF
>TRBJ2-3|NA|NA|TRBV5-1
TGCGCCAGCAGCTTGGTCCAGGGCCCAGATACGCAGTATTTT
CASSLVQGPDTQYF
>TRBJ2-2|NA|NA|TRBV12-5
TGTGCTAGTGGTTTGGTAGTAGCGGACACCGGGGAGCTGTTTTTT
CASGLVVADTGELFF
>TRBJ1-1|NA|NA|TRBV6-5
TGTGCCAGCAGTCCCAGGGTAGGCACTGAAGCTTTCTTT
CASSPRVGTEAFF
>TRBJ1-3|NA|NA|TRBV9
TGCGCCAGCAGCGTAGCCTCCTCTGGAAACACCATATATTTT
CASSVASSGNTIYF
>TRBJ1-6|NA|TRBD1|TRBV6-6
TGTGCCAGCAGTCACATCAGGGGGCCCCTCCACTTT
CASSHIRGPLHF
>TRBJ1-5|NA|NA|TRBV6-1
TGTGCCAGCAGTGAGGTACAGGCTGTTAATTGGGGCAATCAGCCCCAGCATTTT
CASSEVQAVNWGNQPQHF
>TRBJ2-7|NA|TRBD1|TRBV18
TGTGCCTCTGAGACAGGGAAGGACGATGAGCAGTACTTC
CASETGKDDEQYF
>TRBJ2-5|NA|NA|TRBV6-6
TGTGCCAGCAGTTACTCGGACTACTTGAAGGAGACCCAGTACTTC
CASSYSDYLKETQYF
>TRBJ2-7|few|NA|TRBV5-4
TGTGCCAGCAGCTTGTACGCAGGGGGGATTTACGAGCAGTACTTC
CASSLYAGGIYEQYF
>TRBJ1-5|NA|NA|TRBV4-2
TGTGCCAGCAGCCTGGGGGGAGGGGTCGGTCAGCCCCAGCATTTT
CASSLGGGVGQPQHF
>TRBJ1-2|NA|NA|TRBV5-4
TGTGCCAGCAGCTTTCCAACAGCAACCCTCTATGGCTACACCTTC
CASSFPTATLYGYTF
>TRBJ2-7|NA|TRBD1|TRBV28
TGTGCCAGCAGCCCTCCGGGACAGAATTCCTACGAGCAGTACTTC
CASSPPGQNSYEQYF
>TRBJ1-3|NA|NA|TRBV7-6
TGTGCCAGCAGCTTAGCCCCCGGGACATGGAACACCATATATTTT
CASSLAPGTWNTIYF